The T cell receptor (beta chain) described here comes from a study of blood T cell repertoires in COVID-19. Study-wide background: Spain, Italy and the United States supplied samples that represented acute and convalescent COVID-19.

In its sample, this clone was seen a few times. Only in-frame clones appear in the TCRdb table, and some are missing; sequencing was by immunoSEQ multiplex PCR. The sample has around 330,000 clones, 89% seen once; the top ten hold approximately 5%. Specimen: PBMCs or T cells enriched from blood (not recorded which). This clonotype was obtained from a man in his 60s who had recovered from COVID-19.

DNA for the CDR3: TGCGCCAGCAGCCCGGGGGTTCTTCAGGGCGTTCTGGAAAAACTGTTTTTT. Translated: CASSPGVLQGVLEKLFF. The chain couples TRBV5-1 to TRBJ1-4; TRBD1 is a possible D gene (5 bases). The CDR3 has 17 residues. Trimming removed 4 bases from V and 8 bases from J, with 24 bases in between. From germline, CDR1 is SGHRS and CDR2 YFSETQ.